This T cell receptor (beta chain) was identified in a study of blood T cell repertoires in COVID-19. Overall study context: The United States, Italy and Spain provided the acute and convalescent COVID-19 samples. PBMCs, B-cell-depleted T cells, or T cells were the source of the cDNA or gDNA that made up the material.

How the authors handled the data: Estimation of nucleated cell counts was performed using reference gene primer amplification. Assay used: immunoSEQ multiplex PCR; TCRdb lists only in-frame clones, some missing. V and J calls and clone size are given by that table; D and trimming were obtained from the DNA. In the table there are under 300,000 clones, around 89% of which are singletons. Looked up from germline, CDR1 is SGDLS and CDR2 is YYNGEE. This CDR3 has 20 amino acids. The junction had 19 bases not matched to a gene; V was cut back by 0 bases and J by 5 bases. Cohorts were determined from participant-reported clinical history.

The sequenced material came from PBMCs or T cells enriched from blood (not recorded which). The receptor's source is a middle-aged man who had recovered from COVID-19. The rearrangement uses TRBV9 and TRBJ2-2; 7 bases match TRBD2. The CDR3 coding sequence is TGTGCCAGCAGCGTAGAGGGTATCGGTCAGGGAGGGATTTCAACCGGGGAGCTGTTTTTT. It codes for CASSVEGIGQGGISTGELFF. The whole variable domain, filled in from reference TRBV9 and TRBJ2-2, reads DSGVTQTPKHLITATGQRVTLRCSPRSGDLSVYWYQQSLDQGLQFLIQYYNGEERAKGNILERFSAQQFPDLHSELNLSSLELGDSALYFCASSVEGIGQGGISTGELFFGEGSRLTVL.